A selection of T cell receptor beta chains follows, all from one sample in a study of blood T cell repertoires in COVID-19. Here immunoSEQ multiplex PCR was the method, and the copy in TCRdb shows in-frame clones only, minus some. Among a few hundred thousand clones, roughly nine tenths were seen once, and the ten largest hold 1%. Material: PBMCs or T cells enriched from blood (not recorded which). The receptors were sampled from a woman under 40 who had recovered from COVID-19. Both conserved end residues are part of each CDR3. The D gene is left open where the match is weak. Clone size is shown for a subset of rows, as once, few, many or a class of expanded clone.

J	size	D	V	DNA	CDR3
TRBJ2-7	.	TRBD1	TRBV27	TGTGCCAGCGGACGGGACAGTACCTACGAGCAGTACTTC	CASGRDSTYEQYF
TRBJ2-1	.	.	TRBV5-6	TGTGCCAGCAGACTGCCCGAAGCCTATGAGCAGTTCTTC	CASRLPEAYEQFF
TRBJ2-1	.	TRBD2	TRBV19	TGTGCCTCTCGTAGCGGGGGGTATAATGAGCAGTTCTTC	CASRSGGYNEQFF
TRBJ2-3	.	TRBD2	TRBV10-3	TGTGCCATCAGTGATTATACTAGCGGGGACACAGATACGCAGTATTTT	CAISDYTSGDTDTQYF
TRBJ2-6	once	.	TRBV10-3	TGTGCCATCAGATCGTACTACAGGGATGCTGGGGCCAACGTCCTGACTTTC	CAIRSYYRDAGANVLTF
TRBJ2-7	few	.	TRBV28	TGTGCCAGCAGTTCAACGGGACTCTCCTACGAGCAGTACTTC	CASSSTGLSYEQYF
TRBJ2-7	.	.	TRBV6-5	TGTGCCAGCAGTTACTCGGCAGCAGGGGCCTACGAGCAGTACTTC	CASSYSAAGAYEQYF
TRBJ1-2	.	TRBD1	TRBV5-5	TGTGCCAGCAGCTCACCCGGGACAGGCAACTATGGCTACACCTTC	CASSSPGTGNYGYTF
TRBJ2-3	.	TRBD2	TRBV7-2	TGTGCCAGCAGCTTAGGTCCTAGCGGGCAGGGAACAGATACGCAGTATTTT	CASSLGPSGQGTDTQYF
TRBJ2-4	.	.	TRBV30	TGTGCCTGGAGCCGGGGGAAAAACATTCAGTACTTC	CAWSRGKNIQYF